The 27 T cell receptor beta chains presented below share a single source sample, sequenced in a study of tumor-infiltrating lymphocytes in primary liver carcinoma. Between roughly 20 and 30 mg of unsorted bulk tissue served as the source from which RNA and DNA were co-extracted. Total RNA (around 500 ng) served as template for TCR beta cDNA synthesis primed by a constant-region primer. Library construction for TCR beta comprised three nested multiplex PCR rounds performed with slightly modified ARM-PCR. With TRBV1-TRBV30 forward primers and a C-beta reverse primer, the first two PCR rounds were run for roughly 10 cycles each. TCRdb reprocessed the multiplex PCR reads via MiXCR and lists one record per CDR3 protein. The data show about 37,000 distinct CDR3 sequences, roughly 77% seen once. The source material was tumor-adjacent normal liver tissue. The receptors here all came from a man between 40 and 49 years old with primary liver carcinoma and hepatitis B virus infection.

Points on this clonotype: The junction differs from germline at one of its ends, possibly a read error. The chain recombines TRBV7-8 with TRBJ2-5; D could derive from TRBD1 or TRBD2 (6 bases each). Germline CDR1 SGHVS, CDR2 FQNEAQ. The CDR3 sequence is 17 residues long. The chain's CDR3 is CASSLVSLAGGGETQNF. Written as DNA, the CDR3 is TGTGCCAGCAGCCTAGTCAGCCTAGCTGGAGGGGGTGAGACCCAGAACTTC. Combining the CDR3 with reference TRBV7-8 and TRBJ2-5 gives the whole variable domain GAGVSQSPRYKVAKRGQDVALRCDPISGHVSLFWYQQALGQGPEFLTYFQNEAQLDKSGLPSDRFFAERPEGSVSTLKIQRTQQEDSAVYLCASSLVSLAGGGETQNFGPGTRLLVL.

As for this clonotype: At one of its ends the junction is not consistent with the germline gene, which may arise from a read error. The chain recombines TRBV5-1 with TRBJ2-7; 8 nucleotides match TRBD1. Germline CDR1 reads SGHRS; CDR2 reads YFSETQ. The CDR3 covers 15 residues. CDR3 nucleotides: TGCACCAGCAGCCTGGATGCAGGGGGCTTCTACGAGCAGTACTTC. The encoded protein is CTSSLDAGGFYEQYF.

To note about this clonotype: A much larger clonotype is one base distant, so this may be a read error. Since the CDR3 does not end with the conserved phenylalanine or tryptophan, this likely comes from a read error. The chain links TRBV19 to TRBJ2-7; D may be TRBD1 (5 bases). This CDR3 is 15 amino acids long. The V gene lost 3 bases and the J gene lost 0 bases, with 12 bases spanning the gap. Germline CDR1 LNHDA, CDR2 SQIVND (reference sequence). CDR3 bases: TGTGCCAGTAGTATGGGTCAGGGCTCCTCCTACGAGCAGTACCTC. The encoded protein is CASSMGQGSSYEQYL.

On this clonotype: Without the conserved terminal phenylalanine or tryptophan, this CDR3 likely stems from a read error. This rearrangement joins TRBV6-1 to TRBJ1-5; D remains unclear. The CDR3 has 11 residues. V lost 4 bases, J lost 5 bases, and 3 bases lay in between. Germline CDR1 is MNHNS and CDR2 is SASEGT. As DNA, the CDR3 is TGTGCCAGCAGTGTGGATCAGCCCCAGCATTCT. As protein: CASSVDQPQHS.

Only a few counts were recorded for this clonotype. The V and J genes are TRBV5-6 and TRBJ2-5, with no clear D. CDR3 length: 16 residues. Germline loops: CDR1 SGHDT, CDR2 YYEEEE. V lost 1 base and J lost 5, with 18 bases in between. The DNA of the CDR3 is TGTGCCAGCAGCTTGTCTGGCGGCCCAATCCGGGAGACCCAGTACTTC. Its protein product is CASSLSGGPIRETQYF.

The V call is TRBV30, the J call TRBJ2-1; D is unclear. CDR1 and CDR2 from the germline V gene are GTSNPN and SVGIG (reference sequence). CDR3 size: 13 residues. V was pared by 2 bases and J by 15 bases, with 20 bases between. CDR3 region: CAWSPSGNNKRFF. The CDR3 DNA is TGTGCCTGGAGTCCCAGTGGGAACAATAAGCGGTTCTTC.

The chain combines TRBV12-5 with TRBJ2-1; 14 positions match TRBD2. Looked up from germline, CDR1 is LGHNT and CDR2 is FRNRAP. Germline trimming cut 1 base from V and 9 bases from J; bases unmatched to any gene: 17. CDR3 length: 20 residues. CDR3 nucleotide sequence: TGTGCTAGTGGTTTGGACTGGGCACAGGGACTAGCGGGAGCACGGCGTGAGCAGTTCTTC. Protein sequence: CASGLDWAQGLAGARREQFF.

In its sample, this clonotype was seen once. One end of the junction varies from germline; a read error may be responsible. The chain uses TRBV6-2 or TRBV6-3 and TRBJ2-5; a possible D gene is TRBD1 (6 bases). CDR3 length: 16 amino acids. CDR1 is MNHEY, CDR2 SVGEGT, per germline. The CDR3 bases are TGTGTCAGCAGTTTCGGGACACCAGAGAAAAAGTGGGGCCAGTACTTC. Translated: CVSSFGTPEKKWGQYF.

This chain joins TRBV29-1 and TRBJ2-3, with D possibly matching TRBD1 (5 bases). This CDR3 region has 13 residues. Germline assignment: CDR1 SQVTM and CDR2 ANQGSEA. Trimming took off 2 bases at V and 5 bases at J, with 11 bases between the two ends. CDR3 in amino acids: CSVERTRVDTQYF. Here the CDR3 DNA reads TGCAGCGTTGAACGGACACGGGTAGATACGCAGTATTTT.

Of note for this clonotype: An end of the junction differs from the germline gene, which may be a read error. V usage is TRBV13 and J usage is TRBJ1-1; a possible D gene is TRBD1 (5 bases). Per germline, CDR1 PRHDT and CDR2 FYEKMQ (reference sequence). The CDR3 sequence is 14 residues long. In nucleotides, the CDR3 is TGCGCCAGCAGCTTGAACCAGGGAGTGACTGAAGCTTTCTTT. Its translation: CASSLNQGVTEAFF. The whole variable domain, filled in from reference TRBV13 and TRBJ1-1, reads AAGVIQSPRHLIKEKRETATLKCYPIPRHDTVYWYQQGPGQDPQFLISFYEKMQSDKGSIPDRFSAQQFSDYHSELNMSSLELGDSALYFCASSLNQGVTEAFFGQGTRLTVV.

The chain carries TRBV6-2 or TRBV6-3 and TRBJ2-1; 7 bases fit TRBD1. V lost 6 bases, J lost 16 bases, and 21 bases stayed unmatched. This CDR3 is 15 amino acids long. The germline CDR1 and CDR2 sequences are MNHEY and SVGEGT. The CDR3 nucleotides read TGTGCCAGCAGCCCCGGGGCAGGGGGATACAATGAGCGATTCTTC. Its translation is CASSPGAGGYNERFF.

Comment on this clonotype: A much larger clone lies a single base off, so this may be a read error. The CDR3 sequence: CASSFRQEANGYTF. As DNA, the CDR3 is TGTGCCAGCAGTTTTCGACAGGAGGCTAATGGCTACACCTTC. This rearrangement joins TRBV6-2 or TRBV6-3 to TRBJ1-2; possible D gene TRBD1, 6 bases. This CDR3 has 14 amino acids. The germline V gene encodes CDR1 MNHEY and CDR2 SVGEGT. V dropped 4 bases and J dropped 6 bases, with 15 bases sitting between them.

For this clonotype: The junction departs from germline at one end; a sequencing error may be responsible. The chain carries TRBV4-2 and TRBJ1-1; TRBD1 aligns across 8 bases. The CDR3 sequence is 15 residues long. CDR1 and CDR2 (germline): LGHNA, YNFKEQ. CDR3 residues: CASSQEPTDRGKAFF. As DNA, the CDR3 is TGTGCCAGCAGCCAAGAACCGACCGACAGGGGAAAAGCCTTCTTT.

As for this clonotype: The CDR3 does not end in the conserved phenylalanine or tryptophan, so this is likely a read error. V usage is TRBV29-1 and J usage is TRBJ1-1; D not certain. CDR3 length equals 15 residues. Germline CDR1 SQVTM, CDR2 ANQGSEA. V gave up 3 bases and J gave up 0 bases, with 14 bases separating them. The CDR3 sequence is CSVEAGWGMNTEAFL. The CDR3, as DNA: TGCAGCGTTGAGGCGGGGTGGGGAATGAACACTGAAGCTTTCCTT.

Concerning this clonotype: At one of its ends the junction is not consistent with the germline gene, which may arise from a read error. The chain has TRBV4-2 and TRBJ2-5; D is unresolved. The CDR3 is 15 residues long. Germline V CDR1 and CDR2: LGHNA, YNFKEQ. CDR3 region: CASSQRRRSQENQYF. In nucleotides, the CDR3 is TGTGCCAGCAGCCAAAGGCGTCGCTCACAAGAGAACCAGTACTTC.

With respect to this clonotype: An end of the junction differs from the germline gene, which may be a read error. V gene TRBV29-1 combines with J gene TRBJ1-4, with 8 bases matching TRBD1. The germline gives CDR1 SQVTM, CDR2 ANQGSEA. This CDR3 comprises 13 residues. This CDR3 reads CSVRGQENEELFF. CDR3 DNA: TGCAGCGTTCGGGGACAGGAGAATGAAGAACTGTTTTTT.

As regards this clonotype: The junction differs from germline at one of its ends, possibly a read error. The genes are TRBV6-2 or TRBV6-3 and TRBJ2-1; D gene uncertain. CDR3 length: 16 residues. Germline-derived CDR1 and CDR2 are MNHEY and SVGEGT. The CDR3 sequence: CANSYSTDKDDNKQFF. The DNA of the CDR3 is TGTGCCAACAGTTACTCGACCGATAAGGATGACAATAAGCAGTTCTTC.

By frequency in the sample, this clonotype is medium-sized. This chain connects TRBV4-1 to TRBJ1-1; 10 positions agree with TRBD1. Germline CDR1 MGHRA, CDR2 YSYEKL. V lost 4 bases, J lost 0 bases, and 5 bases stayed unmatched. The CDR3 spans 16 residues. In nucleotides, the CDR3 is TGCGCCAGCAGCCTCGGGACAGGGGCCCTGAACACTGAAGCTTTCTTT. Translated, it gives CASSLGTGALNTEAFF.

The chain carries TRBV5-5 and TRBJ1-1, with D unresolved. The CDR3 is 15 amino acids. Germline CDR1 and CDR2: SGHKS and YYEKEE (reference sequence). Trimming left V 4 bases short and J 10 bases short, with 23 bases between. The CDR3 sequence: CASSHEGERYTGAFF. DNA of the CDR3: TGTGCCAGCAGCCATGAAGGTGAGCGGTACACCGGAGCTTTCTTT.

On this clonotype: Sequence at one end of the junction differs from germline and may be a read error. The chain combines TRBV10-3 with TRBJ2-3; 11 nucleotides agree with TRBD2. CDR1 and CDR2 from the germline V gene are ENHRY and SYGVKD. This CDR3 contains 18 residues. The CDR3 protein is CAISASSKTSGDTDTQYF. The CDR3 nucleotides read TGTGCCATCAGTGCATCCTCAAAGACTAGCGGGGACACAGATACACAGTATTTT.

A word on this clonotype: This likely comes from a read error, as the CDR3 has no conserved phenylalanine or tryptophan at its end. The chain combines TRBV7-9 with TRBJ1-4, with D unresolved. Looked up from germline, CDR1 is SEHNR and CDR2 is FQNEAQ (reference sequence). CDR3 length: 14 amino acids. The CDR3: CASCLENRNEKLFL. The CDR3 coding sequence is TGTGCCAGCTGCTTAGAGAACCGGAATGAAAAACTGTTTCTT.

Concerning this clonotype: Here the CDR3 omits its conserved ending phenylalanine or tryptophan, so a read error is the likely source. The chain recombines TRBV28 with TRBJ2-7; no reliable D call. Trimming pared 6 bases from V and 1 base from J, leaving 4 bases between. Germline CDR1 and CDR2: MDHEN and SYDVKM. This CDR3 has 11 amino acids. CDR3 amino acids: CASSSSYEQYL. The CDR3 DNA reads TGTGCCAGCAGCAGTTCCTACGAGCAGTACTTA.

The gene calls are TRBV12-5 and TRBJ2-7; D could derive from TRBD1 or TRBD2 (5 bases each). The CDR3 extends over 13 amino acids. The V end lost 8 bases, the J end lost 1 base, and 12 bases lay between the germline ends. CDR1 and CDR2 (germline): LGHNT, FRNRAP. The CDR3 loop reads CASWGTGSYEQYF. The CDR3, as DNA: TGTGCTAGTTGGGGGACCGGTTCCTACGAGCAGTACTTC.

On this clonotype: The CDR3 end shows no conserved phenylalanine or tryptophan, and so a read error is likely. The chain couples TRBV29-1 to TRBJ1-1; D remains unclear. Per the germline V gene, CDR1 is SQVTM and CDR2 is ANQGSEA. The V end lost 8 bases, the J end lost 1 base, and 17 bases lay between the germline ends. The CDR3 covers 14 residues. CDR3 sequence reads: CSIRPSGRNTEAFS. The CDR3, as DNA: TGCAGCATCCGCCCGTCCGGGAGGAACACTGAAGCTTTCTCT.

A word on this clonotype: At one end the junction does not follow the germline gene, possibly because of a read error. The chain carries TRBV4-3 and TRBJ2-7; no clear D gene. From germline, CDR1 is LGHNA and CDR2 YSLEER. The CDR3 consists of 15 residues. The CDR3 DNA reads as TGCGCCAGCAGCCTCGGGCTAGTGAGCTCCTACGGGCAGTACTTC. Translation gives CASSLGLVSSYGQYF.

Remarks on this clonotype: At one end, the junction sequence differs from germline, possibly due to a read error. The chain recombines TRBV5-1 with TRBJ2-3; perhaps TRBD1 as D (6 bases). This CDR3 region has 17 residues. Germline V CDR1 and CDR2: SGHRS, YFSETQ. In DNA, the CDR3 is TGCGCCCGCAGCTTTAGGGGGTGCGGAACTAGCACAGATACGCAGTATTTT. This translates into CARSFRGCGTSTDTQYF. The whole variable domain, remainder taken from reference TRBV5-1 and TRBJ2-3, is KAGVTQTPRYLIKTRGQQVTLSCSPISGHRSVSWYQQTPGQGLQFLFEYFSETQRNKGNFPGRFSGRQFSNSRSEMNVSTLELGDSALYLCARSFRGCGTSTDTQYFGPGTRLTVL.

The chain couples TRBV29-1 to TRBJ2-1, with 8 bases matching TRBD2. The V gene end was trimmed by 3 bases and the J gene end by 4 bases; junction bases not matched to a gene: 8. The CDR3 contains 15 residues. Germline V gene lookup returns CDR1 SQVTM and CDR2 ANQGSEA. CDR3 DNA sequence: TGCAGCGTTGATGTGAATCGGGGGGGATACAATGAGCAGTTCTTC. Translating it yields CSVDVNRGGYNEQFF.